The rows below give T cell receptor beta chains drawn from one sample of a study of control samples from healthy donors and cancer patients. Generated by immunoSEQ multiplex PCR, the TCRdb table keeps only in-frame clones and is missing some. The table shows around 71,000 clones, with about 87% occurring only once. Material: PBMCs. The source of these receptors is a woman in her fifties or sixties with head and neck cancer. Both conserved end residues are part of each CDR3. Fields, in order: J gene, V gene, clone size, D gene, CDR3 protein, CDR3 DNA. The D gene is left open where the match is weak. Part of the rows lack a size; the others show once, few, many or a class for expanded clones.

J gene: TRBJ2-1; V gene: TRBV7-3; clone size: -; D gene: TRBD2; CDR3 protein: CASSPSGGGYNEQFF; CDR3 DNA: TGTGCCAGCAGCCCTAGCGGGGGGGGATACAATGAGCAGTTCTTC
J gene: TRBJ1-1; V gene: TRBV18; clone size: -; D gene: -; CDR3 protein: CASSPGWAAEAFF; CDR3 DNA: TGTGCCAGCTCACCTGGATGGGCGGCTGAAGCTTTCTTT
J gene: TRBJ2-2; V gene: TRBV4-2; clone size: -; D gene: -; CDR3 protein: CASSQGNTGELFF; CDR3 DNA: TGTGCCAGCAGCCAAGGAAACACCGGGGAGCTGTTTTTT
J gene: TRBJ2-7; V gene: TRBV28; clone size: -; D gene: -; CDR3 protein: CASRSTYEQYF; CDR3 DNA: TGTGCCAGCAGGTCAACCTACGAGCAGTACTTC
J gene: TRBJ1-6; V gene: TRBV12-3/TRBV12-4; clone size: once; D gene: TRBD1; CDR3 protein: CASSPGTESLHF; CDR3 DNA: TGTGCCAGCAGCCCCGGGACAGAATCCCTCCACTTT
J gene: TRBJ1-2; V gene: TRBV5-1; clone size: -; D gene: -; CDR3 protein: CASSLDSRYGYTF; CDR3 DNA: TGCGCCAGCAGCTTGGACAGCCGCTATGGCTACACCTTC
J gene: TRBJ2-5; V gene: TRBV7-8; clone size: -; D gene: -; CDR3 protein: CASTTKETQYF; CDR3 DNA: TGTGCCAGCACAACCAAAGAGACCCAGTACTTC
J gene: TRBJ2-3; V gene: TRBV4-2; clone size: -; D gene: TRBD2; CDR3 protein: CASSQVSGGAADTQYF; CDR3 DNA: TGTGCCAGCAGCCAGGTTAGCGGGGGGGCCGCAGATACGCAGTATTTT
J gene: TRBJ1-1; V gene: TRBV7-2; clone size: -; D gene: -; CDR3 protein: CASSLDSGGMNTEAFF; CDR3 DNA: TGTGCCAGCAGCTTAGATAGCGGGGGAATGAACACTGAAGCTTTCTTT
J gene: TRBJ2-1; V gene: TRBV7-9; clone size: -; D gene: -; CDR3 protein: CASSPEGGEQFF; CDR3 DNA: TGTGCCAGCAGCCCCGAGGGGGGTGAGCAGTTCTTC
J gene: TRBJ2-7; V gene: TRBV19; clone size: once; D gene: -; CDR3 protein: CASSATGSYEQYF; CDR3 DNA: TGTGCCAGTAGTGCGACAGGCTCCTACGAGCAGTACTTC
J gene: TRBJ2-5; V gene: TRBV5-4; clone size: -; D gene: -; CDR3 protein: CASSSGETQYF; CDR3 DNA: TGTGCCAGCAGCTCTGGGGAGACCCAGTACTTC
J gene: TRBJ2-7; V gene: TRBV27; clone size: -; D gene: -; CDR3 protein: CASSFSRDLTYEQYF; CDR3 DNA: TGTGCCAGCAGTTTTAGCAGGGACCTAACCTACGAGCAGTACTTC
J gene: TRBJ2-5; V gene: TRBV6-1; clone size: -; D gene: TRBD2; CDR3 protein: CASSEISGGAETQYF; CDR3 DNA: TGTGCCAGCAGTGAAATCAGCGGGGGGGCAGAGACCCAGTACTTC
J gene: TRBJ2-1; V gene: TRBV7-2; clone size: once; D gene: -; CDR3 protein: CASSLAGRGSYNEQFF; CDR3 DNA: TGTGCCAGCAGCTTAGCGGGCAGGGGATCCTACAATGAGCAGTTCTTC
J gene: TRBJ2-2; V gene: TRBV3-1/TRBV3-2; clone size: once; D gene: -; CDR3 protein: CASSQGGGVDGELFF; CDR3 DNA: TGTGCCAGCAGCCAAGGGGGCGGGGTCGACGGGGAGCTGTTTTTT
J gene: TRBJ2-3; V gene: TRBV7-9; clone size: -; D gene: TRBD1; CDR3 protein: CASSFSTGYTDTQYF; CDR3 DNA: TGTGCCAGCAGCTTCTCGACAGGGTACACAGATACGCAGTATTTT
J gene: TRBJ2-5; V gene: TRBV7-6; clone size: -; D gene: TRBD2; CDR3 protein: CASSLGVLAGVQETQYF; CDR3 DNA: TGTGCCAGCAGCTTAGGGGTACTAGCGGGGGTACAAGAGACCCAGTACTTC
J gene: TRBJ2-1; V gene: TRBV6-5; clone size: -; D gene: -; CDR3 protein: CASSTGRGPLNEQFF; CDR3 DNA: TGTGCCAGCAGTACGGGGCGGGGGCCCCTGAATGAGCAGTTCTTC
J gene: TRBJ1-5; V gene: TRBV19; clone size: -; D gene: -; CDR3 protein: CASSSQTGQPGHF; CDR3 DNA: TGTGCCAGTAGTAGTCAGACAGGACAGCCAGGGCATTTT
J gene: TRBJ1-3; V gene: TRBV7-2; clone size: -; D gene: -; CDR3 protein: CASSSTSGNTIYF; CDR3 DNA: TGTGCCAGCAGCTCAACCTCTGGAAACACCATATATTTT
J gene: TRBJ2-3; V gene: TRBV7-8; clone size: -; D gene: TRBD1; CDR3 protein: CASSHDRGTDTQYF; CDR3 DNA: TGTGCCAGCAGTCACGACAGGGGCACAGATACGCAGTATTTT
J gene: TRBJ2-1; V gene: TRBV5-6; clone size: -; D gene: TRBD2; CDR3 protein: CASSSDYSGRYNEQFF; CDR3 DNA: TGTGCCAGCAGCTCAGATTATTCCGGGAGGTACAATGAGCAGTTCTTC
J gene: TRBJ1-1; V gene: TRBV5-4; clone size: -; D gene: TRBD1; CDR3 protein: CASSPTGIGTEAFF; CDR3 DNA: TGTGCCAGCAGCCCGACAGGGATAGGCACTGAAGCTTTCTTT
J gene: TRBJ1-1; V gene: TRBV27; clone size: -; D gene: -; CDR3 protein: CASRTFLIGQVNTEAFF; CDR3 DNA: TGTGCCAGCAGAACTTTTTTAATCGGGCAAGTGAACACTGAAGCTTTCTTT
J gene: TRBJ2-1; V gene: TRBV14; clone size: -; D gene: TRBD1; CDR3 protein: CASSPLLPSAWGGPQGSSYNEQFF; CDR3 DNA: TGTGCCAGCAGCCCCCTACTCCCCTCCGCTTGGGGTGGCCCACAGGGGAGCTCCTACAATGAGCAGTTCTTC
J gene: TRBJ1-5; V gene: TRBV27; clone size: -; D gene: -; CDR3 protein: CASRRAGTSNQPQHF; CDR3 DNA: TGTGCCAGCAGGCGGGCAGGGACTAGCAATCAGCCCCAGCATTTT
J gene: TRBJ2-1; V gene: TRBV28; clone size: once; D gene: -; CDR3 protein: CASSSTPIPGGPFYNEQFF; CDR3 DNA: TGTGCCAGCAGTTCAACCCCTATCCCCGGGGGGCCTTTTTACAATGAGCAGTTCTTC
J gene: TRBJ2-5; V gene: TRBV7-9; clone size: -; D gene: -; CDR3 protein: CASSSGPDQETQYF; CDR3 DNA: TGTGCCAGCAGCTCCGGACCAGACCAAGAGACCCAGTACTTC
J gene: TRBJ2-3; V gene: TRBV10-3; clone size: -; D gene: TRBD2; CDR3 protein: CAISESSGGEDTQYF; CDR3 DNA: TGTGCCATCAGTGAGTCGAGCGGGGGGGAGGATACGCAGTATTTT
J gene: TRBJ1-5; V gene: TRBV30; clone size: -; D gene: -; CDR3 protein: CAWSTGTFNQPQHF; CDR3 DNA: TGTGCCTGGAGTACCGGGACATTTAATCAGCCCCAGCATTTT
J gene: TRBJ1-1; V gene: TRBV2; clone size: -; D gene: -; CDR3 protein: CASSETGRWGTEAFF; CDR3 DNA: TGTGCCAGCAGTGAAACAGGGAGGTGGGGCACTGAAGCTTTCTTT
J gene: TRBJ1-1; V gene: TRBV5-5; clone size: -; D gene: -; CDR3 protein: CASSFRDGSTEAFF; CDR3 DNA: TGTGCCAGCAGCTTCAGGGACGGGAGCACTGAAGCTTTCTTT
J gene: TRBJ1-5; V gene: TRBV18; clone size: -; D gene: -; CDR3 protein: CASSPSRLPEPQHF; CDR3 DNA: TGTGCCAGCTCACCGTCCCGGTTACCAGAGCCCCAGCATTTT
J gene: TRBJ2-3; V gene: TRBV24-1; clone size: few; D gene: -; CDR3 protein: CATSDGTRRTDTQYF; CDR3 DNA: TGTGCCACCAGTGATGGGACACGCCGCACAGATACGCAGTATTTT
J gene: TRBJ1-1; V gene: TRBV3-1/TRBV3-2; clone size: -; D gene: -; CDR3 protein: CASSQDSASNTEAFF; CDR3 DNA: TGTGCCAGCAGCCAAGATTCCGCCAGCAACACTGAAGCTTTCTTT
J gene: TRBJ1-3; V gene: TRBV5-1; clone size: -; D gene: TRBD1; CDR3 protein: CASSLGQGTGNTIYF; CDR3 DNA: TGCGCCAGCAGCTTGGGACAGGGCACTGGAAACACCATATATTTT
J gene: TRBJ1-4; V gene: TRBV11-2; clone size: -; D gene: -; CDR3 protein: CASSLGVRDEKLFF; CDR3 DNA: TGTGCCAGCAGCTTAGGGGTGAGGGACGAAAAACTGTTTTTT
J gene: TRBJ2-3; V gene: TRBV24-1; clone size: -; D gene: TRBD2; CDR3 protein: CATSDFTSGDTDTQYF; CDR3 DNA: TGTGCCACCAGTGATTTTACTAGCGGGGACACAGATACGCAGTATTTT
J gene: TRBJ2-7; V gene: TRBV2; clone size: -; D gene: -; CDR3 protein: CASSEARGNEQYF; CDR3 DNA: TGTGCCAGCAGTGAAGCCCGAGGCAACGAGCAGTACTTC
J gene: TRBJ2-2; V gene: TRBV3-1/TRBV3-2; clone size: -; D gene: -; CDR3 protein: CASSQDLRQTIGRHTGELFF; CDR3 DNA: TGTGCCAGCAGCCAAGATCTGAGACAGACAATTGGGCGTCACACCGGGGAGCTGTTTTTT
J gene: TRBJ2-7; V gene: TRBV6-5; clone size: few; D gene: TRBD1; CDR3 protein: CASSPRTGGYEQYF; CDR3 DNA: TGTGCCAGCAGTCCGCGGACAGGGGGCTACGAGCAGTACTTC
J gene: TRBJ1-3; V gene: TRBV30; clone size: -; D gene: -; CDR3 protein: CAWATGFSGNTIYF; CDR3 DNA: TGTGCCTGGGCAACAGGATTCTCTGGAAACACCATATATTTT
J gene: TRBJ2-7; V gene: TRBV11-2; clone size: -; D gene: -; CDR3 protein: CASSLTKDTFYEQYF; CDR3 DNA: TGTGCCAGCAGCTTAACTAAGGACACGTTCTACGAGCAGTACTTC
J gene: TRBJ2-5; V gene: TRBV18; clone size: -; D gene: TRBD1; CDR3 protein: CASSSGQRKETQYF; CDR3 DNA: TGTGCCAGCTCGTCGGGACAGCGAAAAGAGACCCAGTACTTC
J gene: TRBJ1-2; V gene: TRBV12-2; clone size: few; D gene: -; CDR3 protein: CASRLAARAYYGYTF; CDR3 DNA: TGTGCAAGTCGCTTAGCCGCCAGGGCGTACTATGGCTACACCTTC
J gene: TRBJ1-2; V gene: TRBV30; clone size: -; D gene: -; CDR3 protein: CAWSVRGGGVTF; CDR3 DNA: TGTGCCTGGAGTGTACGGGGAGGGGGAGTCACCTTC
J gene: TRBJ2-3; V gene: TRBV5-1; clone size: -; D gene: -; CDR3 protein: CASSLGIVQVSTDTQYF; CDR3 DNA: TGCGCCAGCAGCCTTGGGATCGTCCAGGTTAGCACAGATACGCAGTATTTT
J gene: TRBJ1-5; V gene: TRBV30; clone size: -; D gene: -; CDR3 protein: CAWSPLRGASNQPQHF; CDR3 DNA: TGTGCCTGGAGTCCCCTAAGAGGAGCTAGCAATCAGCCCCAGCATTTT
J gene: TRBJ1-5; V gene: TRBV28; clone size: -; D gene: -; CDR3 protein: CASLEGGASNQPQHF; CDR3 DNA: TGTGCCAGCCTTGAAGGGGGGGCCAGCAATCAGCCCCAGCATTTT
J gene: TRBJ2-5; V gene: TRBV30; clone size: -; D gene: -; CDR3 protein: CAWSGRVRETQYF; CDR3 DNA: TGTGCCTGGAGTGGGCGGGTTAGAGAGACCCAGTACTTC
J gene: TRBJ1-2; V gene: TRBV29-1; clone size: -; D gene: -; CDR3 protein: CSVEERGGRSYGYTF; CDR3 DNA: TGCAGCGTTGAAGAGAGGGGTGGCAGGTCGTATGGCTACACCTTC
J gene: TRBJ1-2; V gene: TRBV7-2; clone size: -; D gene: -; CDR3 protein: CASRQPGTPPSGYTF; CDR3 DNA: TGTGCCAGCAGACAGCCCGGGACTCCCCCAAGTGGCTACACCTTC
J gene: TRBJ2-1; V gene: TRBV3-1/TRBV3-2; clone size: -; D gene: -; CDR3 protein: CASSQEVGFGEQFF; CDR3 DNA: TGTGCCAGCAGCCAAGAAGTGGGGTTCGGTGAGCAGTTCTTC
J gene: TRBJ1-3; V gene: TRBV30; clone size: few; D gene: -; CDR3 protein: CAWSRDSGSGNTIYF; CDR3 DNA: TGTGCCTGGAGTAGGGACTCCGGCTCTGGAAACACCATATATTTT
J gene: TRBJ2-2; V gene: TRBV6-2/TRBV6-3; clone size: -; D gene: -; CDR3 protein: CASSYLPGTGELFF; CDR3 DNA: TGTGCCAGCAGTTACCTTCCGGGGACCGGGGAGCTGTTTTTT
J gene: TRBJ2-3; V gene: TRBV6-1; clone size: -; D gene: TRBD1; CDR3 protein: CASSGLTGVGTDTQYF; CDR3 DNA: TGTGCCAGCAGTGGCCTGACAGGGGTCGGTACAGATACGCAGTATTTT
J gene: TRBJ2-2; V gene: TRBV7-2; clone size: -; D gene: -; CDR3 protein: CASSLRQAVWGELFF; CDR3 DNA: TGTGCCAGCAGCCTACGACAGGCGGTTTGGGGGGAGCTGTTTTTT
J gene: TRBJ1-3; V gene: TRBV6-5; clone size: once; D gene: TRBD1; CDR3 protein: CASTGTGKNTIYF; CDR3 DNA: TGTGCCAGCACCGGGACAGGGAAAAACACCATATATTTT
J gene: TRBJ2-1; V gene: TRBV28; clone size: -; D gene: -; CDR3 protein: CASSPPPGLYNEQFF; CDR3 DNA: TGTGCCAGCAGTCCGCCCCCGGGACTTTACAATGAGCAGTTCTTC